Shown below are 3 T cell receptor beta chains from a single sample sequenced in a study of beta chain features in type 1 diabetes. cDNA synthesis used the whole RNA isolate, giving expressed TCRB sequences. Here immunoSEQ multiplex PCR was the method, and the copy in TCRdb shows in-frame clones only, minus some. The sample holds about 250,000 clones; 13% to 15% are singletons and the top ten take 0.025% to 0.03%. The sample taken for sequencing was naive CD4+ T cells from blood. Every receptor here comes from a woman in her forties in good health.

This clone was recorded a few times. This sequence joins TRBV5-1 and TRBJ2-6, with D tentatively TRBD1 (6 bases). V was clipped by 0 bases and J by 0 bases, with 10 bases between them. The CDR3 runs 17 residues. Germline V CDR1 and CDR2: SGHRS, YFSETQ. CDR3 nucleotides: TGCGCCAGCAGCTTGGTTGGGGGCAACTCTGGGGCCAACGTCCTGACTTTC. This sequence encodes CASSLVGGNSGANVLTF.

Only a few counts were recorded for this clone. The V and J genes are TRBV19 and TRBJ1-1; unclear D gene. Germline V gene sequence: CDR1 LNHDA, CDR2 SQIVND (reference sequence). The CDR3 contains 13 residues. Trimming took 7 bases from V and 0 from J, leaving 9 bases between them. The CDR3 nucleotides read TGTGCCAGTAATGAGCTACTGAACACTGAAGCTTTCTTT. It is translated as CASNELLNTEAFF.

This clone was seen a few times. The chain employs TRBV19 and TRBJ1-4; D uncertain. Germline loops: CDR1 LNHDA, CDR2 SQIVND (reference sequence). This CDR3 has 13 residues. The ends were cut back, 11 bases at V and 0 bases at J, with 10 bases in the middle. The CDR3 region is CAGRSSTNEKLFF. CDR3 DNA: TGTGCCGGGAGGAGTTCAACTAATGAAAAACTGTTTTTT.